The 13 T cell receptor beta chains below come from one sample, sequenced in a study of cytomegalovirus exposure and HLA in healthy donors (dated by TCRdb to between 2016 and 2019). Library preparation was by the immunoSEQ multiplex PCR assay. A mixture of 60 forward primers for TCR Vbeta segments and 13 reverse primers for TCR Jbeta segments was used in the multiplex PCR. The source is immuneACCESS, and TCRdb retained only in-frame sequences with V and J called. Part of the clones is not carried over; for the studies checked, unresolved V genes explain less than half of this, and the remainder is unexplained. This sample gives 95,000 to 150,000 clones in total; roughly 71% of them show up just once. 4% to 4.5% of the sample is in the top ten clones. Source material: PBMCs. Receptors originate from a woman between 50 and 59 years old in good health and CMV-seropositive.

This clone was observed a single time. The chain uses TRBV18 and TRBJ1-5, with no clear D. V was cut by 3 bases and J by 5 bases, with 8 bases left in between. CDR1 KGHSH and CDR2 LQKENI come from the germline V gene. This CDR3 has 13 amino acids. The chain's CDR3 is CASSPSGYQPQHF. DNA for the CDR3: TGTGCCAGCTCACCGTCCGGTTATCAGCCCCAGCATTTT.

In this sample, this clone turned up a few times. V usage is TRBV19 and J usage is TRBJ2-1; D is unclear. CDR1 is LNHDA and CDR2 is SQIVND in the germline V gene (reference sequence). CDR3 length: 14 amino acids. The V end lost 4 bases, the J end lost 4 bases, and 11 bases lay between the germline ends. The CDR3: CASSRIEAYNEQFF. In DNA form, the CDR3 reads TGTGCCAGTAGTAGAATTGAGGCATACAATGAGCAGTTCTTC.

The chain couples TRBV5-1 to TRBJ1-4, with 8 bases identical to TRBD1. Germline V gene sequence: CDR1 SGHRS, CDR2 YFSETQ. CDR3 size: 15 residues. V dropped 7 bases and J dropped 6; count of bases not matched to a gene: 11. The CDR3 sequence is CASSGQGRMDEKLFF. DNA of the CDR3: TGCGCCAGCTCCGGACAGGGACGTATGGATGAAAAACTGTTTTTT.

The chain employs TRBV13 and TRBJ2-5; D not resolved. This CDR3 is 15 amino acids long. Germline V gene sequence: CDR1 PRHDT, CDR2 FYEKMQ (reference sequence). Trimming stripped 2 bases from V and 5 bases from J, with 15 bases between. The CDR3 here is CASSLYPGVVETQYF. The CDR3 DNA reads TGTGCCAGCAGCTTATACCCGGGTGTAGTCGAGACCCAGTACTTC. Filled out from reference TRBV13 and TRBJ2-5, the complete variable domain reads AAGVIQSPRHLIKEKRETATLKCYPIPRHDTVYWYQQGPGQDPQFLISFYEKMQSDKGSIPDRFSAQQFSDYHSELNMSSLELGDSALYFCASSLYPGVVETQYFGPGTRLLVL.

This chain joins TRBV18 and TRBJ1-3; tentative D call: TRBD1 (5 bases). CDR1 and CDR2 from the germline V gene are KGHSH and LQKENI. Trimming stripped 2 bases from V and 0 bases from J, with 5 bases between. This CDR3 has 14 amino acids. The DNA for the CDR3 is TGTGCCAGCTCACCAGACAGCTCTGGAAACACCATATATTTT. Its translation: CASSPDSSGNTIYF. Filled out from reference TRBV18 and TRBJ1-3, the complete variable domain reads NAGVMQNPRHLVRRRGQEARLRCSPMKGHSHVYWYRQLPEEGLKFMVYLQKENIIDESGMPKERFSAEFPKEGPSILRIQQVVRGDSAAYFCASSPDSSGNTIYFGEGSWLTVV.

This clone was seen once. The chain employs TRBV28 and TRBJ1-5, with D unclear. V shed 7 bases and J shed 0 bases, with 13 bases lying between them. Germline V gene data show CDR1 as MDHEN and CDR2 as SYDVKM. CDR3 size: 15 residues. CDR3 in amino acids: CASNELRASNQPQHF. The CDR3 region has the DNA TGTGCCAGCAACGAGCTCCGAGCTAGCAATCAGCCCCAGCATTTT.

The chain combines TRBV10-1 with TRBJ2-3; tentative D call: TRBD1 (5 bases). Germline-derived CDR1 and CDR2 are WNHNN and SYGVQD (reference sequence). The CDR3 runs 13 residues. V lost 9 bases and J 0 bases, leaving 10 bases between the germline ends. The CDR3 spells CASRQHSTDTQYF. For the CDR3, the DNA is TGCGCCAGTCGACAGCATAGCACAGATACGCAGTATTTT.

This chain joins TRBV6-4 and TRBJ1-1; the match to TRBD1 covers 7 bases. The length of the CDR3 is 17 residues. Trimming removed 3 bases from V and 3 bases from J; junction bases left unmatched: 13. Germline V gives CDR1 MRHNA, CDR2 SNTAGT. CDR3 sequence reads: CASSDQRSDRDDTEAFF. CDR3 bases: TGTGCCAGCAGTGATCAAAGATCTGACAGGGACGACACTGAAGCTTTCTTT.

This sequence joins TRBV10-2 and TRBJ1-2; D is unresolved. Trimming pared 2 bases from V and 1 base from J, leaving 17 bases between. The CDR3 length is 17 residues. Per germline, CDR1 WSHSY and CDR2 SAAADI. The CDR3 reads CASSEDRGFYGNYGYTF. CDR3 coding DNA: TGCGCCAGCAGTGAGGACCGGGGATTCTACGGTAACTATGGCTACACCTTC.

The sample holds one count of this clone. This chain joins TRBV19 and TRBJ2-1; 7 positions agree with TRBD2. The CDR3 spans 13 residues. Germline V gives CDR1 LNHDA, CDR2 SQIVND (reference sequence). The CDR3 spells CATGVGGGNEQFF. The CDR3 DNA reads TGTGCTACGGGCGTGGGCGGGGGCAATGAGCAGTTCTTC.

V gene TRBV6-1 combines with J gene TRBJ2-1, with 9 bases that match TRBD2. V gave up 6 bases and J gave up 8 bases; unmatched junction bases: 11. The germline CDR1 and CDR2 sequences are MNHNS and SASEGT. The CDR3 contains 15 residues. The CDR3 region is CASRVGGGAVYEQFF. The CDR3 DNA reads as TGTGCCAGCAGAGTAGGCGGGGGGGCCGTCTATGAGCAGTTCTTC.

This chain uses TRBV27 with TRBJ2-5, with D tentatively TRBD1 (6 bases). The J call may be incorrect, as the DNA end agrees better with TRBJ2-7. This CDR3 comprises 13 residues. Germline V gene data show CDR1 as MNHEY and CDR2 as SMNVEV (reference sequence). The CDR3 region is CASRWTVGYEQYF. The DNA of the CDR3 is TGTGCCAGCAGGTGGACAGTAGGCTACGAGCAGTACTTC.

This clone came up a few times. Other nucleotide sequences from this sample produce the same CDR3. CDR3 in DNA: TGTGCCAGCAGTTTTTATGGTAGCGGCACCTACGAGCAGTACTTC. It specifies CASSFYGSGTYEQYF. The chain has TRBV6-5 and TRBJ2-7; maybe TRBD2 (6 bases). The length of the CDR3 is 15 residues. CDR1 is MNHEY, CDR2 SVGAGI, per germline. The germline V and J ends were trimmed by 4 bases and 2 bases, with 15 bases remaining between them.